A single sample gave rise to the 9 T cell receptor beta chains below, sequenced in a study of blood T cell repertoires in COVID-19. Here immunoSEQ multiplex PCR was the method, and the copy in TCRdb shows in-frame clones only, minus some. Of 90,000 to 110,000 clones listed, about 75% are singletons. Material for sequencing was peripheral blood. These receptors came from a woman in her seventies with acute or convalescent COVID-19.

The chain links TRBV6-5 to TRBJ1-1; 8 bases are shared with TRBD1. Germline CDR1 reads MNHEY; CDR2 reads SVGAGI. V lost 4 bases, J lost 4 bases, and 11 bases stayed unmatched. CDR3 length equals 16 residues. The CDR3 is CASSSGQGSMGTEAFF. CDR3 sequence (DNA): TGTGCCAGCAGTTCCGGACAGGGTAGTATGGGCACTGAAGCTTTCTTT.

The chain joins TRBV7-9 to TRBJ1-1; D possibly corresponds to TRBD1 (5 bases). There are 14 residues in the CDR3. The V end was cut by 3 bases, the J end by 7 bases, with 15 bases between. Germline V CDR1 and CDR2: SEHNR, FQNEAQ (reference sequence). CDR3 in DNA: TGTGCCAGCAGCTTTCAGGACAAGGGGATTGAAGCTTTCTTT. It specifies CASSFQDKGIEAFF.

The genes are TRBV5-1 and TRBJ2-6; TRBD1 agrees at 8 bases. This CDR3 is built from 15 residues. The trim removed 4 bases at V and 3 bases at J, leaving 3 bases unmatched. The germline gives CDR1 SGHRS, CDR2 YFSETQ. CDR3 residues: CASSGQGFGANVLTF. CDR3 coding DNA: TGCGCCAGCAGCGGACAGGGCTTTGGGGCCAACGTCCTGACTTTC. Based on the CDR3 plus reference TRBV5-1 and TRBJ2-6, the full variable domain is KAGVTQTPRYLIKTRGQQVTLSCSPISGHRSVSWYQQTPGQGLQFLFEYFSETQRNKGNFPGRFSGRQFSNSRSEMNVSTLELGDSALYLCASSGQGFGANVLTFGAGSRLTVL.

The rearrangement joins TRBV27 to TRBJ1-3; the D gene is possibly TRBD1 (6 bases). CDR1 and CDR2 from the germline V gene are MNHEY and SMNVEV (reference sequence). The CDR3 contains 16 residues. Trimming stripped 3 bases from V and 1 base from J, with 13 bases between. CDR3 DNA sequence: TGTGCCAGCAGTTTGACAGGCCTTCCTTCTGGAAACACCATATATTTT. It codes for CASSLTGLPSGNTIYF.

This chain uses TRBV5-4 with TRBJ2-3; TRBD2 aligns across 14 bases. Germline trimming cut 4 bases from V and 6 bases from J; bases unmatched to any gene: 19. Germline values: CDR1 SGHNT, CDR2 YYREEE (reference sequence). This CDR3 is built from 20 residues. CDR3 protein: CASSPNDRRTSGGRLDTQYF. The CDR3 coding sequence is TGTGCCAGCAGCCCGAACGACCGAAGGACTAGCGGGGGGCGTCTGGATACGCAGTATTTT.

This CDR3 is CASSQDRASNQPQHF. DNA of the CDR3: TGTGCCAGCAGCCAAGACAGGGCTAGCAATCAGCCCCAGCATTTT. The chain recombines TRBV3-1 (or the pseudogene TRBV3-2) with TRBJ1-5, with a weak D call TRBD1 (5 bases). V was shortened by 0 bases and J by 0 bases, with 6 bases between the two germline ends. The CDR3 consists of 15 residues. Looked up from germline, CDR1 is LGHDT and CDR2 is YNNKEL (reference sequence).

This chain joins TRBV2 and TRBJ1-3, with D uncertain. V was shortened by 4 bases and J by 14 bases, with 15 bases between the two germline ends. Germline assignment: CDR1 SNHLY and CDR2 FYNNEI. The CDR3 runs to 12 residues. The CDR3 region has the DNA TGTGCCAGCAGTGTCGAGAGGGAAAGCTTATATTTT. The encoded protein is CASSVERESLYF.

The chain recombines TRBV3-1 (or the pseudogene TRBV3-2) with TRBJ2-5; TRBD1 is a possible D gene (5 bases). Trimming shortened V by 1 base and J by 5 bases, and 11 bases separated the two germline ends. There are 14 residues in the CDR3. Germline CDR1 is LGHDT and CDR2 is YNNKEL (reference sequence). The CDR3 nucleotides are TGTGCCAGCAGCCAAGCCCAGGGTCTGGAGACCCAGTACTTC. Translating gives CASSQAQGLETQYF.

The chain couples TRBV20-1 to TRBJ1-5, with D uncertain. Deletions cut 3 bases from V and 6 bases from J, with 15 bases between. The CDR3 spans 14 residues. The germline V gene has CDR1 DFQATT and CDR2 SNEGSKA (reference sequence). The CDR3 DNA sequence: TGCAGTGCTAGTTCCCGGGGAAGAGGTCAGCCCCAGCATTTT. Translation: CSASSRGRGQPQHF.